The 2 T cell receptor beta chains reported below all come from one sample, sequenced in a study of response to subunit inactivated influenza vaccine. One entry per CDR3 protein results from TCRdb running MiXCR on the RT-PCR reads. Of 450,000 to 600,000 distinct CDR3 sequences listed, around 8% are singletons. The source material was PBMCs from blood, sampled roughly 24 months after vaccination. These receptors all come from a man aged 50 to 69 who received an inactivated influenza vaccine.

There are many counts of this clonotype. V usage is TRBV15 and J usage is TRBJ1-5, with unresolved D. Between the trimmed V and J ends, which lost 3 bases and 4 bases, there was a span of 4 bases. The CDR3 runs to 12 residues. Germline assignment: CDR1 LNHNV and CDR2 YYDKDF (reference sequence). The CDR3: CATSSTNQPQHF. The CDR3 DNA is TGTGCCACCAGCAGCACTAATCAGCCCCAGCATTTT.

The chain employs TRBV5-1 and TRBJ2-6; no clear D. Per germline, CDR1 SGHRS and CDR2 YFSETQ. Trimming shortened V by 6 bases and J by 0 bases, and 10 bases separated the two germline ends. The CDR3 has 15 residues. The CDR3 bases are TGCGCCAGCACCCCGGCCGTCTCTGGGGCCAACGTCCTGACTTTC. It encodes CASTPAVSGANVLTF. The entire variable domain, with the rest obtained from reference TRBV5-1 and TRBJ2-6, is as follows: KAGVTQTPRYLIKTRGQQVTLSCSPISGHRSVSWYQQTPGQGLQFLFEYFSETQRNKGNFPGRFSGRQFSNSRSEMNVSTLELGDSALYLCASTPAVSGANVLTFGAGSRLTVL.